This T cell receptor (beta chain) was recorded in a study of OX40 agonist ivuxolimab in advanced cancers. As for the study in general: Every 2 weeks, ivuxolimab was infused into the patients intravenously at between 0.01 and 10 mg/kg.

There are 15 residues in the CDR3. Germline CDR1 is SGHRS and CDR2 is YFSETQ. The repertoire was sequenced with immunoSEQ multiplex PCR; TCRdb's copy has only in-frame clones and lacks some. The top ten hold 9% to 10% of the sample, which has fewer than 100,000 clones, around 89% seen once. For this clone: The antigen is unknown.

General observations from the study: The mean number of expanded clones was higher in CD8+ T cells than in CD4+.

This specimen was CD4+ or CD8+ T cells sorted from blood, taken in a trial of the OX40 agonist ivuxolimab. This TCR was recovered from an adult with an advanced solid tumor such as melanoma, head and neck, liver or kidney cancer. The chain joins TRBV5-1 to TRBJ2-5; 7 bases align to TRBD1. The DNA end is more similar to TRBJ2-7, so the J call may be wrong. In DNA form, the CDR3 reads TGCGCCAGCAGCTTAAGACAGGGACGTTCCTACGAGCAGTACTTC. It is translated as CASSLRQGRSYEQYF.